The clone carrying this T cell receptor (beta chain) occurred many times. This sample was taken from a study of CD8+CD57+ T cells in acquired aplastic anemia. Profiling that covered TCR beta VDJ and CDR3 relied on genomic DNA as its template. One entry per CDR3 protein, called by TCRdb with MiXCR from the reads. The data show more than 150,000 distinct CDR3 sequences, under 55% seen once. Sequencing involved patients with CD8+CD57+ cell expansion previously shown by flow cytometry. The CDR3 length is 16 residues. Per the germline V gene, CDR1 is SGHRS and CDR2 is YFSETQ. Deletions cut 1 base from V and 9 bases from J, with 20 bases between.

The chain combines TRBV5-1 with TRBJ2-1; TRBD1 is a possible D gene (5 bases). The material sequenced was sorted CD4+, CD8+, or CD8+CD57+ T cells (not recorded which) from PBMCs. The source of this sequence is a human donor with aplastic anemia. CDR3 region: CASSLLDTTSTTEQFF. In DNA, the CDR3 is TGCGCCAGCAGCTTGTTGGACACAACCTCTACAACTGAGCAGTTCTTC.